Sequencing of this T cell receptor beta chain was carried out in a study of Ad26.COV2.S vaccination and SARS-CoV-2 variants. Study information: Once or twice, 56 days apart, Ad26.COV2.S was delivered intramuscularly.

V dropped 1 base and J dropped 0 bases, with 9 bases sitting between them. The CDR3 extends over 16 amino acids. The germline gives CDR1 LNHNV, CDR2 YYDKDF (reference sequence). Concerning this clone: No antigen is known for it.

The study's findings and limits: Vaccine recipients posted higher spike-specific TCR breadth than their placebo counterparts. Recipients of either vaccine or placebo displayed similar breadth of non-spike TCRs.

Method: immunoSEQ multiplex PCR; TCRdb's copy keeps in-frame clones and lacks some. Among around 300,000 clones listed, about 87% were seen once. This sample's treatment: about 20 received Ad26.COV2.S at low or high dose, single or two shots; a few received placebo; per-sample allocation not given. Sampling took place 63 days after the first vaccine or placebo injection. As its vector, the vaccine had Ad26, which expressed Wuhan-strain SARS-CoV-2 spike. This chain uses TRBV15 with TRBJ1-4; D not resolved. The sequence came from a person between 18 and 60 years old who received the Ad26.COV2.S COVID-19 vaccine or a placebo. This specimen consisted of peripheral blood, obtained in a trial of Ad26.COV2.S vaccine versus placebo. The CDR3 region is CATSRGTTATNEKLFF. The CDR3 DNA follows: TGTGCCACCAGCAGAGGCACAACTGCAACTAATGAAAAACTGTTTTTT.